This T cell receptor beta chain stems from a study of blood T cells in healthy people across ages. Regarding the study as a whole: Among long-lived donors, naive CD4+ cells were more numerous and diversity higher than in aged donors.

The CDR3 is made up of 18 amino acids. V lost 5 bases to trimming and J lost 0 bases; unmatched junction nucleotides: 7. About this clonotype: Its antigen is not identified.

For the second PCR, which ran for about 7 to 11 cycles, a sample-barcoded 5' primer and a J-beta primer mix were used. One entry per CDR3 protein results from TCRdb running MiXCR on the 5' RACE reads. The table has nearly 800,000 distinct CDR3 sequences, around 25% seen once. This same sample was also part of a study on T cells of mothers and their children. That source adds: Sample barcodes and 2-4 random nucleotides were added by the M1S primer of the second PCR.

The clonotype originates from a boy younger than 18 in good health. The chain combines TRBV12-3 or TRBV12-4 with TRBJ2-2, with TRBD2 identical over 12 bases. Material: blood. This CDR3 is CASSGLAGQQTNTGELFF. The CDR3 DNA sequence: TGTGCCAGCAGTGGACTAGCGGGGCAACAAACGAACACCGGGGAGCTGTTTTTT.